The next 18 T cell receptor beta chains were all read from a single sample in a study of CD8+ T cells in alopecia areata. Investigators isolated RNA and reverse transcribed it into cDNA to act as the sequencing template. Measured with immunoSEQ multiplex PCR; TCRdb has only the in-frame clones, and not every one. The repertoire shows 200,000 to 300,000 clones, none seen only once; the top ten take more than 0.95%. A sort of pooled cutaneous lymph node cells used CD4, CD8alpha, NKG2D, NKG2ACE and other stains. The sample taken for sequencing was CD4+ T cells sorted from a lymph node. The origin of the receptors is a C3H/HeJ mouse with alopecia areata. Mouse strain MHC haplotype: H2-k.

This clone occurred a few times. Gene labels here are mouse ones. The CDR3 goes on 3 residues after the read ends, and that part is filled in from the germline J gene. The chain carries TRBV3 and TRBJ1-6, with TRBD1 matching 7 bases. TRBJ1-6 qualifies as an ORF whose function is uncertain. The CDR3 length is 16 residues. V lost 5 bases to trimming and J lost 0 bases; unmatched junction nucleotides: 4. Per germline, CDR1 SNHLY and CDR2 FYNGKV (reference sequence). CDR3 sequence: CASSLDRDSYNSPLYF. The covered CDR3 bases are TGTGCCAGCAGCCTCGACAGGGATTCCTATAATTCGCCC.

This clone was detected only a few times. The listed genes are named as in mouse. CDR3 sequence reads: CTCSARDRGFSPLYF. CDR3 DNA, as far as it was read: TGCACCTGCAGTGCTCGGGACAGGGGATTCTCGCCC. The chain carries TRBV1 and TRBJ1-6, with 10 bases lining up with TRBD1. The CDR3 end is not reached by the read, which stops 3 residues before it; the germline J gene fills it in. TRBJ1-6 is assigned to the ORF class and has an uncertain function. From germline, CDR1 is NSQYPW and CDR2 LRSPGD (reference sequence). V shed 3 bases and J 10 bases; nucleotides not matched to a gene: 6. The CDR3 is 15 amino acids.

There are a few counts of this clone. The listed genes are named as in mouse. Read coverage stops 4 residues before the CDR3 terminus; the germline J gene supplies the remainder. This rearrangement joins TRBV13-1 to TRBJ2-3, with D possibly matching TRBD1 (5 bases). The CDR3 is 13 amino acids. Germline CDR1 is NSHNY and CDR2 is SYGAGN. Trimming removed 6 bases at V and 0 bases at J, with 8 bases between. The CDR3 region is CASTDRSAETLYF. The sequenced part of the CDR3 DNA is TGTGCCAGCACCGACAGAAGTGCAGAA.

This clone was detected a few times. Mouse gene names and germline throughout. The sequenced fragment ends 4 residues before the CDR3 boundary, so the rest is inferred from the germline J gene. V is TRBV5 and J is TRBJ2-3; 7 bases match TRBD1. Looked up from germline, CDR1 is LGHNA and CDR2 is YNLKQL (reference sequence). Germline trimming cut 4 bases from V and 0 bases from J; bases unmatched to any gene: 7. This CDR3 has 16 amino acids. The CDR3 loop is CASSPGTASSAETLYF. The sequenced part of the CDR3 DNA is TGTGCCAGCAGCCCGGGGACAGCATCTAGTGCAGAA.

This clone was counted only a few times. Gene names are mouse gene names. Coverage ceases 4 residues before the CDR3 finishes, and the germline J gene fills in the end. The sample has other DNA sequences that encode this CDR3 too. The V and J genes are TRBV17 and TRBJ2-7; possible D gene TRBD1, 5 bases. V lost 1 base to trimming and J lost 0 bases, with 7 bases between them. Germline CDR1 is MNHDT and CDR2 is YYDKIL. The CDR3 length is 14 residues. CDR3 DNA, as far as it was read: TGTGCTAGCAGTAGAGGGCAGGGCTCCTAT. As protein: CASSRGQGSY. The CDR3 in full is CASSRGQGSYEQYF.

This clone was found many times. Gene names follow the mouse nomenclature. The read falls 4 residues short of the CDR3 end, and the missing part is taken from the germline J gene. The chain uses TRBV17 and TRBJ2-1; 8 bases are a match to TRBD2. V shed 3 bases and J 1 base; nucleotides not matched to a gene: 2. The CDR3 is 15 amino acids. The germline V gene has CDR1 MNHDT and CDR2 YYDKIL. The CDR3 DNA, read in part, is TGTGCTAGCAGTAGGGGACTGGTCAACTATGCT. Translating it yields CASSRGLVNYA. The whole CDR3 protein is CASSRGLVNYAEQFF.

This clone came up a few times. Gene names are the mouse ones. The read falls 4 residues short of the CDR3 end, and the missing part is taken from the germline J gene. This chain joins TRBV4 and TRBJ2-3; 10 nucleotides line up with TRBD2. The CDR3 has 15 residues. The germline CDR1 and CDR2 sequences are LGHDT and YNNKQL (reference sequence). After removal of 5 bases from V and 1 base from J, the junction contained 3 bases not matched to a gene. CDR3 DNA, as far as it was read: TGTGCCAGCAGCCACTGGGGGGGTGGTGCAGAA. This codes for CASSHWGGGAE. The full-length CDR3 reads as CASSHWGGGAETLYF.

Of note for this clone: Gene names and germline refer to mouse. The sequenced fragment ends 4 residues before the CDR3 boundary, so the rest is inferred from the germline J gene. The chain links TRBV19 to TRBJ2-2; 10 bases align to TRBD2. Germline V gives CDR1 FNHDT, CDR2 SITEND (reference sequence). Trimming at V came to 2 bases and at J to 4 bases, leaving 8 bases not matched to a gene. The CDR3 has 17 amino acids. CDR3 DNA, as far as it was read: TGTGCCAGCAGTATTTCCCGGGACTGGGGCGGCACCGGG. Residues: CASSISRDWGGTG. The CDR3 reads in full as CASSISRDWGGTGQLYF.

To note about this clone: The genes and germline here are from mouse. The CDR3 goes on 3 residues after the read ends, and that part is filled in from the germline J gene. This chain connects TRBV13-1 to TRBJ1-6; D is undetermined. TRBJ1-6 is an open reading frame, and its role is uncertain. This CDR3 is 12 amino acids long. The V and J ends lost 5 bases and 8 bases respectively, with 8 bases between them. The V gene's germline CDR1 is NSHNY and CDR2 SYGAGN. CDR3 residues: CASSAADSPLYF. CDR3 DNA, as far as it was read: TGTGCCAGCAGCGCCGCTGATTCGCCC.

Concerning this clone: The genes are named according to mouse. The read halts 4 residues ahead of the CDR3 end, with the missing end drawn from the germline J gene. The chain recombines TRBV31 with TRBJ2-1; 9 bases are a match to TRBD2. This CDR3 is 17 amino acids long. V shed 5 bases, J shed 2 bases, and the junction held 13 bases outside the gene matches. Germline assignment: CDR1 GKSSPN and CDR2 SITVG. CDR3 region: CAWGATFTGGHYAEQFF. Incomplete CDR3 DNA: TGTGCCTGGGGCGCCACCTTCACTGGGGGGCACTATGCT.

With respect to this clone: Gene names follow the mouse nomenclature. The read halts 4 residues ahead of the CDR3 end, with the missing end drawn from the germline J gene. The sample has other DNA sequences that encode this CDR3 too. The rearrangement links TRBV19 to TRBJ2-3; weak D call: TRBD2 (7 bases). With 2 bases removed from V and 0 bases from J, the gap between germline ends came to 10 bases. From germline, CDR1 is FNHDT and CDR2 SITEND (reference sequence). This CDR3 is 15 amino acids long. CDR3 amino acids: CASSMRGASAETLYF. The CDR3 DNA, read in part, is TGTGCCAGCAGTATGAGGGGGGCGAGTGCAGAA. Filled out from reference TRBV19 and TRBJ2-3, the complete variable domain reads GGIITQTPKFLIGQEGQKLTLKCQQNFNHDTMYWYRQDSGKGLRLIYYSITENDLQKGDLSEGYDASREKKSSFSLTVTSAQKNEMAVFLCASSMRGASAETLYFGSGTRLTVL.

About this clone: Gene names are mouse gene names. With the read ending 4 residues before the CDR3 end, the germline J gene is used to fill in that end. V and J are TRBV13-2 and TRBJ1-2; 7 bases map to TRBD1. Germline trimming cut 0 bases from V and 4 bases from J; bases unmatched to any gene: 3. There are 14 residues in the CDR3. Germline lookup yields CDR1 NNHNN and CDR2 SYGAGS (reference sequence). CDR3 region: CASGDANRGSDYTF. The covered CDR3 bases are TGTGCCAGCGGTGATGCAAACAGGGGCTCC.

This clone turned up a few times. Genes and germline come from the mouse. The read ends 4 residues shy of where the CDR3 ends; the end is completed using the germline J gene. The rearrangement uses TRBV5 and TRBJ2-7; the match to TRBD2 covers 7 bases. V lost 6 bases to trimming and J lost 3 bases; unmatched junction nucleotides: 2. Germline assignment: CDR1 LGHNA and CDR2 YNLKQL (reference sequence). The CDR3 consists of 12 residues. The DNA read from the CDR3 is TGTGCCAGCAGGGACTGGAACTAT. It codes for CASRDWNY. The complete CDR3 reads CASRDWNYEQYF.

Note on this clone: Germline and genes: mouse. The CDR3 extends 4 residues past the end of the read, so its final part is completed from the germline J gene. The chain recombines TRBV5 with TRBJ2-7; perhaps TRBD2 as D (6 bases). This CDR3 is 14 amino acids long. Germline CDR1 LGHNA, CDR2 YNLKQL (reference sequence). The sequenced CDR3 bases are TGTGCCAGCAGCCCTCCCGGGACTCCTTAT. It is translated as CASSPPGTPY. The CDR3 as a whole reads CASSPPGTPYEQYF.

Comment on this clone: The listed genes are named as in mouse. The read falls 4 residues short of the CDR3 end, and the missing part is taken from the germline J gene. Other DNA variants within this sample encode the same CDR3. The chain carries TRBV13-2 and TRBJ1-1; D is perhaps TRBD1 (6 bases). The germline gives CDR1 NNHNN, CDR2 SYGAGS (reference sequence). This CDR3 is built from 13 residues. The CDR3 bases that were read are TGTGCCAGCGGTGATGCGGGACAAACA. It specifies CASGDAGQT. The whole CDR3 region reads CASGDAGQTEVFF.

Concerning this clone itself: Mouse gene names and germline throughout. The read ends 4 residues early relative to the CDR3; the germline J gene fills the gap. The rearrangement links TRBV1 to TRBJ1-1; D might be TRBD1 (5 bases). Germline CDR1 reads NSQYPW; CDR2 reads LRSPGD (reference sequence). Trimming stripped 0 bases from V and 3 bases from J, with 8 bases between. This CDR3 contains 14 residues. The sequenced CDR3 bases are TGCACCTGCAGTGCAGAGGCAGGGTACACA. It codes for CTCSAEAGYT. In full, the CDR3 reads CTCSAEAGYTEVFF.

With respect to this clone: The germline and genes are mouse ones. The read finishes 4 residues shy of the CDR3 end, and the germline J gene is used to complete it. The rearrangement uses TRBV31 and TRBJ2-4, with D tentatively TRBD2 (6 bases). CDR3 length: 14 residues. The germline V gene encodes CDR1 GKSSPN and CDR2 SITVG. V lost 2 bases to trimming and J lost 0 bases, with 9 bases between them. CDR3 protein: CAWSVTGSQNTLYF. The CDR3 DNA, read in part, is TGTGCCTGGAGTGTCACTGGGAGTCAAAAC.

Of note for this clone: Genes and germline come from the mouse. The same CDR3 also results from other DNA sequences found in this sample. The sequenced CDR3 bases are TGTGCCAGCAGCCTCGGACTGGGGGCCTATGCT. Its protein product is CASSLGLGAYA. The CDR3 reads in full as CASSLGLGAYAEQFF. The chain uses TRBV5 and TRBJ2-1; 10 nucleotides line up with TRBD2. Coverage ceases 4 residues before the CDR3 finishes, and the germline J gene fills in the end. CDR3 length: 15 amino acids. The junction had 3 bases not matched to a gene; V was cut back by 4 bases and J by 3 bases. CDR1 and CDR2 (germline): LGHNA, YNLKQL (reference sequence).